What follows is one TCR beta chain and its context. Its antigen is currently unknown. Reverse transcribed after extraction, RNA yielded cDNA as the sequencing template. Sequencing used immunoSEQ multiplex PCR; TCRdb keeps in-frame clones, though not all of them. The sample includes roughly 180,000 clones, about 51% of them seen just once. Trimming removed 6 bases from V and 9 bases from J, with 5 bases in between. The CDR3 contains 10 residues. Germline assignment: CDR1 SNHLY and CDR2 FYNNEI. The data were taken from a study of CD8+ T cells in alopecia areata. Overall study: Treated individuals took tofacitinib by mouth, 5 to 10 mg twice daily.

The treatment was: oral pan-JAK inhibitor, 5-10 mg twice daily. Collection of lesional scalp punch biopsies and peripheral blood was performed in alopecia areata patients. The study's findings and limits: Possibly as an HLA-related effect, TCR sharing across patients appeared less clear than in mice.

The source of this sequence is a human donor with alopecia areata. The sequences come from CD8+ T cells sorted from blood, collected around week 53, from a patient treated with tofacitinib. The V and J genes are TRBV2 and TRBJ2-2; D unclear. CDR3 sequence (DNA): TGTGCCAGCAGAGAGTGGGAGCTGTTTTTT. It specifies CASREWELFF.